This T cell receptor beta chain was obtained from a study of OX40 agonist ivuxolimab in advanced cancers. The wider study: Patients were treated with ivuxolimab, an agonistic anti-OX40 (CD134) antibody. About 40% of patients had received prior checkpoint inhibitor therapy.

Produced via immunoSEQ multiplex PCR; TCRdb's table is partial and in-frame only. The table records about 98,000 clones, 85% to 95% of them present only once. V was pared by 4 bases and J by 5 bases, with 15 bases between. The germline V gene has CDR1 SGHRS and CDR2 YFSETQ. The CDR3 has 14 residues. The receptor comes from an adult with an advanced solid tumor such as melanoma, head and neck, liver or kidney cancer. Sequencing used CD4+ or CD8+ T cells sorted from blood, obtained in a trial of the OX40 agonist ivuxolimab. The chain is built from TRBV5-1 and TRBJ2-5; a weak D match, TRBD2 (6 bases). This CDR3 reads CASSVLGAGETQYF. CDR3 nucleotides: TGCGCCAGCAGCGTCCTCGGGGCGGGGGAGACCCAGTACTTC.